The 19 T cell receptor beta chains in this list originate from one sample, sequenced in a study of cytomegalovirus exposure and HLA in healthy donors (dated by TCRdb to the late 2010s). The library was obtained by the immunoSEQ multiplex PCR assay. A mixture of 60 forward primers for TCR Vbeta segments and 13 reverse primers for TCR Jbeta segments was used in the multiplex PCR. As stored in TCRdb, this immuneACCESS dataset retains in-frame rearrangements with V and J assigned. A fraction of the clones does not appear; measured against another copy, unresolved V genes explain less than half of the discrepancy, and the remainder lacks a known reason. This sample's clone table shows some 42,000 clones. The ten largest account for roughly 1.3% of the sample. Sequenced: PBMCs. The receptors stem from a young man in good health and CMV-seronegative.

This chain uses TRBV6-5 with TRBJ2-3; 11 nucleotides agree with TRBD2. Germline lookup yields CDR1 MNHEY and CDR2 SVGAGI. Germline trimming cut 2 bases from V and 4 bases from J; bases unmatched to any gene: 5. The CDR3 consists of 16 residues. CDR3 sequence: CASSYTGLAVPDTQYF. For the CDR3, the DNA is TGTGCCAGCAGTTACACGGGACTAGCGGTGCCAGATACGCAGTATTTT.

This sequence joins TRBV4-1 and TRBJ1-3, with 7 nucleotides matching TRBD1. Germline assignment: CDR1 MGHRA and CDR2 YSYEKL. This CDR3 region has 16 residues. V dropped 3 bases and J dropped 4; count of bases not matched to a gene: 9. CDR3 sequence: CASSQQGQRVGNTIYF. The CDR3 DNA follows: TGCGCCAGCAGCCAGCAGGGACAGAGAGTGGGAAACACCATATATTTT.

This sequence joins TRBV18 and TRBJ1-1; no firm D call. V lost 3 bases and J lost 4, with 15 bases in between. Germline V gives CDR1 KGHSH, CDR2 LQKENI. The CDR3 covers 15 residues. For the CDR3, the DNA is TGTGCCAGCTCACCCTTTTCTGGGGAGGCCACTGAAGCTTTCTTT. Its protein is CASSPFSGEATEAFF.

The chain couples TRBV6-5 to TRBJ1-2, with TRBD1 identical over 7 bases. CDR3 length: 15 amino acids. Germline V gene lookup returns CDR1 MNHEY and CDR2 SVGAGI. The V gene end was trimmed by 4 bases and the J gene end by 2 bases; junction bases not matched to a gene: 7. Here the CDR3 DNA reads TGTGCCAGCAGTTTCCTGACAGGGTCGAACTATGGCTACACCTTC. Encoded protein: CASSFLTGSNYGYTF.

CDR3 coding DNA: TGTGCCAGCAGTTTGCGGGCGGGAGGTTCGTACGAGCAGTACTTC. Translating it yields CASSLRAGGSYEQYF. V usage is TRBV6-1 and J usage is TRBJ2-7, with 8 bases fitting TRBD2. With 5 bases clipped from V and 4 bases from J, the junction kept 10 bases outside the gene matches. Per the germline V gene, CDR1 is MNHNS and CDR2 is SASEGT. The CDR3 length is 15 residues.

V and J are TRBV4-1 and TRBJ1-1; TRBD1 matches at 7 bases. The CDR3 length is 16 residues. In germline, CDR1 is MGHRA, CDR2 YSYEKL. V trimming: 6 bases; J trimming: 0 bases; junction bases outside the gene matches: 10. The CDR3 spells CASSPQGSRVNTEAFF. The CDR3 DNA reads as TGCGCCAGCAGTCCACAGGGGAGTAGGGTGAACACTGAAGCTTTCTTT.

The chain uses TRBV30 and TRBJ1-4, with 7 positions matching TRBD1. CDR3 length: 13 amino acids. The germline gives CDR1 GTSNPN, CDR2 SVGIG (reference sequence). V trimming: 4 bases; J trimming: 5 bases; junction bases outside the gene matches: 4. The CDR3 coding sequence is TGTGCCTGGAACTCGGGACAGAATGAAAAACTGTTTTTT. Residues: CAWNSGQNEKLFF.

V usage is TRBV20-1 and J usage is TRBJ2-5; D gene ambiguous. The CDR3 contains 10 residues. V was shortened by 5 bases and J by 5 bases, with 6 bases between the two germline ends. The germline V gene has CDR1 DFQATT and CDR2 SNEGSKA (reference sequence). The CDR3 bases are TGCAGTGCTGCGAGGGAGACCCAGTACTTC. It encodes CSAARETQYF.

The chain combines TRBV9 with TRBJ2-5, with D possibly TRBD1 on 6 matching bases. The germline V and J ends were trimmed by 2 bases and 5 bases, with 13 bases remaining between them. Per the germline V gene, CDR1 is SGDLS and CDR2 is YYNGEE. There are 14 residues in the CDR3. CDR3 in amino acids: CASSVTGFGETQYF. As DNA, the CDR3 is TGTGCCAGCAGCGTCACAGGGTTCGGGGAGACCCAGTACTTC.

The chain couples TRBV5-8 to TRBJ2-7, with D perhaps TRBD2 (6 bases). CDR1 and CDR2 from the germline V gene are SGHTS and YDEGEE. This CDR3 comprises 13 residues. The V end lost 1 base, the J end lost 4 bases, and 9 bases lay between the germline ends. Here the CDR3 reads CASSLIAAYEQYF. CDR3 bases: TGTGCCAGCAGCTTGATAGCGGCGTACGAGCAGTACTTC.

The chain couples TRBV5-1 to TRBJ2-5; no clear D. The ends were cut back, 5 bases at V and 5 bases at J, with 16 bases in the middle. This CDR3 is built from 14 residues. Per the germline V gene, CDR1 is SGHRS and CDR2 is YFSETQ. This CDR3 reads CASSLSAFGETQYF. The CDR3 nucleotides are TGCGCCAGCAGTTTGTCCGCCTTCGGGGAGACCCAGTACTTC. The complete variable domain, with remaining parts taken from reference TRBV5-1 and TRBJ2-5, reads KAGVTQTPRYLIKTRGQQVTLSCSPISGHRSVSWYQQTPGQGLQFLFEYFSETQRNKGNFPGRFSGRQFSNSRSEMNVSTLELGDSALYLCASSLSAFGETQYFGPGTRLLVL.

The V gene is TRBV4-3, the J gene TRBJ2-7, with D perhaps TRBD1 (6 bases). Trimming stripped 1 base from V and 3 bases from J, with 16 bases between. Germline V gives CDR1 LGHNA, CDR2 YSLEER. This CDR3 has 16 amino acids. In nucleotides, the CDR3 is TGCGCCAGCAGCCAAGGAGCGACAGGTGGGCACTACGAGCAGTACTTC. This sequence encodes CASSQGATGGHYEQYF.

J is TRBJ2-4 and V is TRBV6-5; 7 bases match TRBD2. This CDR3 comprises 13 residues. CDR1 MNHEY and CDR2 SVGAGI come from the germline V gene. Trimming cost V 5 bases and J 9 bases; bases outside gene matches: 7. Here the CDR3 reads CASSAVGGSIQYF. For the CDR3, the DNA is TGTGCCAGCAGTGCGGTCGGGGGGTCCATTCAGTACTTC.

This sequence joins TRBV15 and TRBJ2-3, with 8 bases lining up with TRBD2. The J segment lost 10 bases and the V segment lost 4 bases, leaving 7 bases of the junction unmatched. The germline gives CDR1 LNHNV, CDR2 YYDKDF (reference sequence). The CDR3 consists of 13 residues. CDR3 sequence (DNA): TGTGCCACCAGCATAGGGGCGGGAGGTCCGCAGTATTTT. Amino acid sequence: CATSIGAGGPQYF.

This chain joins TRBV9 and TRBJ1-4; 10 nucleotides match TRBD1. The germline V gene has CDR1 SGDLS and CDR2 YYNGEE. Trimming took 3 bases from V and 8 from J; bases not matched to a gene: 19. CDR3 size: 19 residues. The CDR3 loop reads CASSARGQGFVDPREKLFF. The DNA of the CDR3 is TGTGCCAGCAGCGCGCGGGGACAGGGGTTCGTGGACCCGCGAGAAAAACTGTTTTTT.

CDR3 residues: CAWQGVAGAYNGELFF. In DNA, the CDR3 is TGTGCCTGGCAGGGGGTAGCGGGAGCTTATAACGGGGAGCTGTTTTTT. V is TRBV30 and J is TRBJ2-2, with 9 nucleotides matching TRBD2. V lost 5 bases to trimming and J lost 7 bases; unmatched junction nucleotides: 14. The CDR3 totals 16 residues. CDR1 and CDR2 from the germline V gene are GTSNPN and SVGIG (reference sequence).

The chain links TRBV9 to TRBJ1-1; D perhaps matches TRBD1 (5 bases). Germline V gene sequence: CDR1 SGDLS, CDR2 YYNGEE. Trimming pared 0 bases from V and 3 bases from J, leaving 18 bases between. The CDR3 extends over 17 amino acids. The CDR3 nucleotides are TGTGCCAGCAGCGTAGCTGGGGGAGGGACTAAGGACACTGAAGCTTTCTTT. It specifies CASSVAGGGTKDTEAFF.

Note on this clone: The junction does not match germline at one end; this may be a read error. The V gene is TRBV6-5, the J gene TRBJ2-7; the D gene is possibly TRBD1 (6 bases). The CDR3 length is 13 residues. Germline values: CDR1 MNHEY, CDR2 SVGAGI. CDR3: CASKDRYTYEQHF. The CDR3 DNA is TGTGCCAGTAAGGACAGATATACCTACGAGCAGCACTTC.

The chain has TRBV6-5 and TRBJ2-3, with 9 bases aligning to TRBD2. Germline V gene lookup returns CDR1 MNHEY and CDR2 SVGAGI. V gave up 6 bases and J gave up 0 bases; unmatched junction bases: 4. This CDR3 region has 15 residues. The CDR3 bases are TGTGCCAGCAGCCCTAGCGGGGCGAGCACAGATACGCAGTATTTT. It specifies CASSPSGASTDTQYF.